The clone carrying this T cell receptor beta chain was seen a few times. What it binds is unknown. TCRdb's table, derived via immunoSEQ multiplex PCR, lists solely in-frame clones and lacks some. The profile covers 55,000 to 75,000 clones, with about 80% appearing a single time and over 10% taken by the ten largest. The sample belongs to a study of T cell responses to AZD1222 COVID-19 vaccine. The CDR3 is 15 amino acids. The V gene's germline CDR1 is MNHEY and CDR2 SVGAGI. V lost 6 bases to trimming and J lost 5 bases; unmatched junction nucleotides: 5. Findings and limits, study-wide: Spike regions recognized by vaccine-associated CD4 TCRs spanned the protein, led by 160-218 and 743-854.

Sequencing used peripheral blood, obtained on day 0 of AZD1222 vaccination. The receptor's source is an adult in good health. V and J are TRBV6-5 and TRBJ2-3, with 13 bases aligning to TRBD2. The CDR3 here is CASRPTSGGRDTQYF. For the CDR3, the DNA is TGTGCCAGCAGACCGACTAGCGGGGGGCGAGATACGCAGTATTTT.